This T cell receptor (beta chain) is drawn from a study of spatial heterogeneity in lung cancer (dated by TCRdb to the late 2010s). Describing the broader study: More beta-chain than alpha-chain transcripts were consistently detected, likely reflecting higher beta-chain transcript abundance. Nonsynonymous mutation counts, determined by whole-exome sequencing of tumor tissue, were related to features of the TCR repertoire. In the raw uncorrected reads, each unique combination of TCR and UMI appeared more than ten times on average. At surgery, both alpha and beta chains were TCR-sequenced in about 200 tumor regions, approximately 64 matched nontumor lung samples and a few dozen PBMC samples. In non-small cell lung cancer, the study made a quantitative comparison of TCR alpha and beta repertoires among multiple tumor regions, matched nontumor lung and blood.

This clonotype was counted many times. The target of this receptor is not known. It has no much larger one-base neighbor in the sample; base qualities were not kept. Beyond this particular receptor, the publication reports: Ubiquitous expanded tumor TCRs were found in blood more often at tumor resection than at routine follow-up. Additional single-cell paired TCR alpha and beta sequencing was considered necessary to confirm, at a functional level, the hypothesis that regional TCRs recognize regional mutations.

The library relied on 5' RACE. The data were produced on a NextSeq 500. The TCR library protocol attached a unique molecular identifier to each TCR cDNA molecule to allow correction of PCR and sequencing errors. The original methods were these. TCR identification, UMI-based error correction and CDR3 extraction were performed with Decombinator tools. Expanded TCRs were defined as those above a frequency of 2 per 1,000, corresponding to the top 1% of the tumor frequency distribution. Renyi diversity was calculated using the R vegan package after each repertoire was subsampled 100 times to 5,000 TCRs. CDR3 similarity networks were built from amino acid triplet string-kernel similarity, connecting CDR3s with pairwise similarity above 0.82. The public reads were run again by TCRdb, first through fastp at Q25 and then through MiXCR, and only productive beta chains were kept. Here each entry gathers all rows of one CDR3 protein and keeps the most common genes and DNA. Here the V and J calls rest on TCRdb's processing, not on the authors' analysis. For this sample the table gives 20,000 to 25,000 distinct CDR3 sequences, of which 3.5% to 5.5% were detected only once. About a third of the sample goes to the ten largest clones.

The time point label of this sample denotes: sample taken at primary tumor resection. For TCR sequencing, whole RNA was extracted from tumor and nontumor lung tissue, or from cryopreserved PBMC samples, and no cell sorting was done. The donors were some 70 patients from the lung TRACERx cohort who had early-stage, untreated non-small cell lung cancer. Only patients for whom sufficient RNA was available from at least two tumor regions were selected for TCR sequencing. Sample: PBMCs, taken at surgery. The TCR sequence derives from a male donor with early-stage non-small cell lung cancer.

The CDR3 amino acid sequence is: CSVSTISNTEAFF. The DNA reads as follows: TGCAGCGTCAGCACAATCTCGAACACTGAAGCTTTCTTT. The chain is assembled from TRBV29-1 and TRBJ1-1, with the D gene call left open. From the germline V gene, CDR1 is SQVTM and CDR2 is ANQGSEA. Its CDR3 holds 13 amino acids, cysteine through phenylalanine. The DNA shown is the 39-base CDR3, in frame from base 1. V drops 6 bases and J drops 1 base, leaving 12 bases in between.